What follows are 5 T cell receptor beta chains derived from one specimen sequenced in a study of OX40 agonist ivuxolimab in advanced cancers. Produced via immunoSEQ multiplex PCR; TCRdb's table is partial and in-frame only. Counted here are about 72,000 clones, around 90% occurring once; the ten biggest clones make up about 1%. The material was CD4+ or CD8+ T cells sorted from blood, obtained in a trial of the OX40 agonist ivuxolimab. The receptors here all came from an adult with an advanced solid tumor such as melanoma, head and neck, liver or kidney cancer.

The chain couples TRBV11-2 to TRBJ1-6; D call uncertain. This CDR3 is built from 14 residues. V was shortened by 3 bases and J by 7 bases, with 10 bases between the two germline ends. The V gene's germline CDR1 is SGHAT and CDR2 FQNNGV. Here the CDR3 DNA reads TGTGCCAGCAGCTTTTGGAAAGGGAATTCACCCCTCCACTTT. Protein product: CASSFWKGNSPLHF.

This clone has a handful of counts. The CDR3 sequence is CASSVGGPGDTQYF. The CDR3 DNA follows: TGTGCCAGCAGCGTAGGAGGGCCTGGGGATACGCAGTATTTT. The V gene is TRBV9, the J gene TRBJ2-3; D perhaps matches TRBD2 (5 bases). The CDR3 spans 14 residues. V lost 0 bases and J 6 bases, leaving 11 bases between the germline ends. The V gene's germline CDR1 is SGDLS and CDR2 YYNGEE. The full variable domain, with the rest looked up from reference TRBV9 and TRBJ2-3, is DSGVTQTPKHLITATGQRVTLRCSPRSGDLSVYWYQQSLDQGLQFLIQYYNGEERAKGNILERFSAQQFPDLHSELNLSSLELGDSALYFCASSVGGPGDTQYFGPGTRLTVL.

The genes are TRBV2 and TRBJ2-3; no definite D call. The germline V and J ends were trimmed by 4 bases and 0 bases, with 5 bases remaining between them. The germline V gene has CDR1 SNHLY and CDR2 FYNNEI. The CDR3 spans 13 residues. CDR3 residues: CASSALSTDTQYF. In DNA, the CDR3 is TGTGCCAGCAGTGCGCTCAGCACAGATACGCAGTATTTT.

The chain couples TRBV5-1 to TRBJ2-7, with D uncertain. CDR1 SGHRS and CDR2 YFSETQ come from the germline V gene. V was pared by 0 bases and J by 4 bases, with 8 bases between. CDR3 length: 13 amino acids. CDR3 coding DNA: TGCGCCAGCAGCTTGGGTGAGGTATACGAGCAGTACTTC. Its protein product is CASSLGEVYEQYF.

This chain links TRBV11-1 with TRBJ2-3, with 7 positions matching TRBD1. Germline V gene sequence: CDR1 SGHAT, CDR2 FQDESV (reference sequence). V lost 5 bases, J lost 2 bases, and 7 bases stayed unmatched. This CDR3 region has 15 residues. The CDR3, as DNA: TGTGCCAGCAGCCCCCGACAGGGCTCCACAGATACGCAGTATTTT. This gives the protein CASSPRQGSTDTQYF.